Here is one TCR beta chain with its context. The germline gives CDR1 SEHNR, CDR2 FQNEAQ (reference sequence). This CDR3 spans 15 amino acids. V shed 4 bases and J 3 bases; nucleotides not matched to a gene: 7. The sample is drawn from a study of T cell responses to AZD1222 COVID-19 vaccine. Sequencing used immunoSEQ multiplex PCR; TCRdb keeps in-frame clones, though not all of them. The data hold approximately 100,000 clones, with less than 90% observed a single time. The sequencing here drew on peripheral blood, taken on day 0 of AZD1222 vaccination. The source is an adult in good health. The J gene is TRBJ2-7, the V gene TRBV7-9; 9 positions match TRBD1. The CDR3 loop reads CASSSRGTGFYEQYF. CDR3 bases: TGTGCCAGCAGCTCTAGGGGGACAGGGTTCTACGAGCAGTACTTC.